Each of the 21 T cell receptor beta chains below was sequenced from the same sample in a study of blood T cell repertoires in COVID-19. Repertoires were generated with immunoSEQ multiplex PCR, while TCRdb's copy carries only in-frame clones and drops some. In the table there are roughly 100,000 clones, 65% to 90% of which are singletons. Sequencing was carried out using peripheral blood. Receptor source: a man in his 60s with acute or convalescent COVID-19.

This clone was seen a few times. The J gene is TRBJ2-7, the V gene TRBV5-4, with no clear D. This CDR3 is built from 12 residues. Looked up from germline, CDR1 is SGHNT and CDR2 is YYREEE (reference sequence). The ends were cut back, 0 bases at V and 9 bases at J, with 10 bases in the middle. CDR3 coding DNA: TGTGCCAGCAGCTTGGGGGCAGGTGGGCAGTACTTC. It is translated as CASSLGAGGQYF.

This clone was seen a handful of times. The chain couples TRBV30 to TRBJ1-4, with D maybe TRBD1 (6 bases). The CDR3 spans 11 residues. V was shortened by 8 bases and J by 12 bases, with 16 bases between the two germline ends. Per germline, CDR1 GTSNPN and CDR2 SVGIG (reference sequence). CDR3 sequence reads: CAAAGEGELFF. In DNA, the CDR3 is TGTGCCGCCGCGGGGGAGGGGGAACTGTTTTTT. The whole variable domain, filled in from reference TRBV30 and TRBJ1-4, reads SQTIHQWPATLVQPVGSPLSLECTVEGTSNPNLYWYRQAAGRGLQLLFYSVGIGQISSEVPQNLSASRPQDRQFILSSKKLLLSDSGFYLCAAAGEGELFFGSGTQLSVL.

The chain recombines TRBV28 with TRBJ1-5; perhaps TRBD1 as D (6 bases). In germline, CDR1 is MDHEN, CDR2 SYDVKM. Trimming pared 4 bases from V and 0 bases from J, leaving 10 bases between. The CDR3 is 15 amino acids. The CDR3 sequence is CASSSDSYSNQPQHF. CDR3 DNA: TGTGCCAGCAGTTCGGACAGTTATAGCAATCAGCCCCAGCATTTT. The variable domain in full, completed from reference TRBV28 and TRBJ1-5, reads DVKVTQSSRYLVKRTGEKVFLECVQDMDHENMFWYRQDPGLGLRLIYFSYDVKMKEKGDIPEGYSVSREKKERFSLILESASTNQTSMYLCASSSDSYSNQPQHFGDGTRLSIL.

The rearrangement joins TRBV30 to TRBJ2-7; D might be TRBD2 (5 bases). The CDR3 extends over 13 amino acids. The germline V and J ends were trimmed by 0 bases and 7 bases, with 13 bases remaining between them. Germline V CDR1 and CDR2: GTSNPN, SVGIG (reference sequence). This chain's CDR3 is CAWSVGVPQEQYF. The CDR3 bases are TGTGCCTGGAGTGTCGGGGTCCCCCAGGAGCAGTACTTC.

Concerning this clone: Additional DNA sequences in this sample encode the identical CDR3. The V gene is TRBV7-3, the J gene TRBJ1-1, with a tentative D call TRBD1 (5 bases). This CDR3 has 13 amino acids. CDR1 and CDR2 (germline): SGHTA, FQGTGA. Trimming stripped 4 bases from V and 1 base from J, with 7 bases between. The CDR3 region has the DNA TGTGCCAGCAGCTCACAGGAGAACACTGAAGCTTTCTTT. Translated: CASSSQENTEAFF.

The gene calls are TRBV6-2 or TRBV6-3 and TRBJ2-7; D is ambiguous. Trimming pared 2 bases from V and 3 bases from J, leaving 11 bases between. The CDR3 is made up of 14 amino acids. Germline CDR1 is MNHEY and CDR2 is SVGEGT. This CDR3 is CASSYPKPDYEQYF. The CDR3 DNA sequence: TGTGCCAGCAGTTACCCTAAACCCGACTACGAGCAGTACTTC.

This clone was counted only a few times. The chain couples TRBV9 to TRBJ1-5; the D gene is possibly TRBD1 (5 bases). CDR1 is SGDLS, CDR2 YYNGEE, per germline. The CDR3 length is 14 residues. Trimming cost V 3 bases and J 0 bases, with 7 bases left between them. The CDR3 sequence: CASSAGVSNQPQHF. CDR3 bases: TGTGCCAGCAGCGCGGGGGTTAGCAATCAGCCCCAGCATTTT. Full variable domain (outside the CDR3, taken from reference TRBV9 and TRBJ1-5): DSGVTQTPKHLITATGQRVTLRCSPRSGDLSVYWYQQSLDQGLQFLIQYYNGEERAKGNILERFSAQQFPDLHSELNLSSLELGDSALYFCASSAGVSNQPQHFGDGTRLSIL.

CDR3 coding DNA: TGTGCCAGCAGCTTAGGGTACTTGGGGGCTAAGGCTGAAGCTTTCTTT. Residues: CASSLGYLGAKAEAFF. The chain couples TRBV7-9 to TRBJ1-1, with a possible D match to TRBD1 (6 bases). Germline CDR1 SEHNR, CDR2 FQNEAQ (reference sequence). The CDR3 length is 16 residues. The ends were cut back, 1 base at V and 6 bases at J, with 18 bases in the middle. Together with reference TRBV7-9 and TRBJ1-1, the CDR3 gives the full variable domain: DTGVSQNPRHKITKRGQNVTFRCDPISEHNRLYWYRQTLGQGPEFLTYFQNEAQLEKSRLLSDRFSAERPKGSFSTLEIQRTEQGDSAMYLCASSLGYLGAKAEAFFGQGTRLTVV.

This chain links TRBV3-1 (or the pseudogene TRBV3-2) with TRBJ1-1; TRBD1 aligns across 9 bases. The J segment lost 1 base and the V segment lost 4 bases, leaving 4 bases of the junction unmatched. The CDR3 extends over 15 amino acids. Germline assignment: CDR1 LGHDT and CDR2 YNNKEL (reference sequence). This CDR3 is CASSLWGQGNTEAFF. Written as DNA, the CDR3 is TGTGCCAGCAGCCTTTGGGGACAGGGGAACACTGAAGCTTTCTTT.

This clone has just a few counts. The chain couples TRBV11-3 to TRBJ1-5; 7 nucleotides line up with TRBD1. The germline V gene has CDR1 SGHNT and CDR2 YENEEA. The trim removed 2 bases at V and 2 bases at J, leaving 3 bases unmatched. This CDR3 comprises 15 residues. The CDR3 loop reads CASSLRTGGNQPQHF. In DNA, the CDR3 is TGTGCCAGCAGCTTAAGGACAGGCGGCAATCAGCCCCAGCATTTT.

The chain carries TRBV6-5 and TRBJ2-7; the D gene is possibly TRBD2 (5 bases). Germline CDR1 is MNHEY and CDR2 is SVGAGI. This CDR3 has 14 amino acids. CDR3 nucleotides: TGTCACTCCAGAGCGAGCGGTACACCCTACGAGCAGTACTTC. It codes for CHSRASGTPYEQYF.

The gene calls are TRBV18 and TRBJ2-1, with 8 bases aligning to TRBD2. Germline V lookup: CDR1 KGHSH, CDR2 LQKENI. The CDR3 is 14 amino acids. The junction had 4 bases not matched to a gene; V was cut back by 0 bases and J by 9 bases. The CDR3 loop reads CASSPPETSVEQFF. CDR3 DNA sequence: TGTGCCAGCTCACCACCGGAGACTAGCGTTGAGCAGTTCTTC.

This chain uses TRBV4-1 with TRBJ2-7, with 9 positions matching TRBD1. J was trimmed by 2 bases and V by 4 bases; bases with no gene match: 9. The CDR3 runs to 16 residues. Germline V gene sequence: CDR1 MGHRA, CDR2 YSYEKL. The DNA of the CDR3 is TGCGCCAGCAGCCTAAATACTCGACAGGGGGCCTACGAGCAGTACTTC. Translation gives CASSLNTRQGAYEQYF.

J is TRBJ1-5 and V is TRBV27; D unclear. V was clipped by 4 bases and J by 2 bases, with 12 bases between them. There are 15 residues in the CDR3. CDR1 is MNHEY, CDR2 SMNVEV, per germline (reference sequence). The CDR3, as DNA: TGTGCCAGCAGTTATCGAGGGTTCGGCAATCAGCCCCAGCATTTT. It is translated as CASSYRGFGNQPQHF.

V gene TRBV7-2 combines with J gene TRBJ2-7; 8 nucleotides agree with TRBD1. V dropped 5 bases and J dropped 2; count of bases not matched to a gene: 2. The length of the CDR3 is 13 residues. Germline V gene data show CDR1 as SGHTA and CDR2 as FQGNSA. CDR3 loop: CASSPDRAYEQYF. The CDR3 nucleotides read TGTGCCAGCAGCCCGGACAGGGCCTACGAGCAGTACTTC.

The chain uses TRBV6-5 and TRBJ1-5, with 8 bases lining up with TRBD1. Looked up from germline, CDR1 is MNHEY and CDR2 is SVGAGI. This CDR3 comprises 15 residues. V gave up 0 bases and J gave up 2 bases; unmatched junction bases: 0. The CDR3 DNA is TGTGCCAGCAGTTACTCGGGACAGGGCAATCAGCCCCAGCATTTT. Amino acids: CASSYSGQGNQPQHF.

This chain joins TRBV5-1 and TRBJ1-1, with unresolved D. V shed 0 bases and J shed 5 bases, with 8 bases lying between them. The CDR3 spans 13 residues. Germline V gene data show CDR1 as SGHRS and CDR2 as YFSETQ. In nucleotides, the CDR3 is TGCGCCAGCAGCTTGGATAGTTTAACTGAAGCTTTCTTT. Translating it yields CASSLDSLTEAFF.

V gene TRBV27 combines with J gene TRBJ1-1, with a possible D match to TRBD1 (5 bases). The CDR3 is 12 amino acids. Germline V gives CDR1 MNHEY, CDR2 SMNVEV (reference sequence). V shed 6 bases and J shed 1 base, with 6 bases lying between them. CDR3 sequence (DNA): TGTGCCAGCAGAGACAGGAACACTGAAGCTTTCTTT. This sequence encodes CASRDRNTEAFF.

The CDR3: CASSPFGGETQYF. Written as DNA, the CDR3 is TGTGCCAGTAGCCCCTTCGGGGGTGAGACCCAGTACTTC. This chain uses TRBV19 with TRBJ2-5; D may be TRBD2 (6 bases). Trimming stripped 6 bases from V and 5 bases from J, with 13 bases between. The CDR3 contains 13 residues. Per the germline V gene, CDR1 is LNHDA and CDR2 is SQIVND (reference sequence).

The chain uses TRBV24-1 and TRBJ1-1; D might be TRBD1 (5 bases). V lost 2 bases, J lost 3 bases, and 6 bases lay in between. Germline-derived CDR1 and CDR2 are KGHDR and SFDVKD. This CDR3 comprises 13 residues. CDR3 sequence reads: CATSDSGYTEAFF. The DNA for the CDR3 is TGTGCCACCAGTGATTCAGGGTACACTGAAGCTTTCTTT.

In its sample, this clone was seen a few times. The chain employs TRBV29-1 and TRBJ1-2, with D maybe TRBD1 (5 bases). Germline V gene data show CDR1 as SQVTM and CDR2 as ANQGSEA. V was trimmed by 0 bases and J by 8 bases, leaving 10 bases between them. The CDR3 runs 12 residues. CDR3 in amino acids: CSVEEGAGGYTF. The CDR3, as DNA: TGCAGCGTTGAAGAAGGGGCAGGGGGCTACACCTTC.